This T cell receptor beta chain came from a study of T cells in Graves' hyperthyroidism and ophthalmopathy. Authors of the study amplified TCR beta CDR3 regions from RNA transcripts. Researchers ran a first-round RT-PCR on the TCR CDR3 using the HTBI primer set. TCRdb re-called the multiplex PCR reads through MiXCR, storing one row per CDR3 protein. The table lists 490,000 or so distinct CDR3 sequences, less than 25% of them singletons, with roughly 49% in the top ten. The CDR3 is 16 amino acids. V was shortened by 0 bases and J by 2 bases, with 12 bases between the two germline ends. CDR1 is SGDLS and CDR2 is YYNGEE in the germline V gene. A Clinical Activity Score of at least 3, a NOSPECS grade of at least 4 and a duration under 3 months were recorded in the ophthalmopathy patients.

Sequenced: blood. The rearrangement links TRBV9 to TRBJ2-1; D ambiguous. This receptor was obtained from a woman between 65 and 79 years old with Graves' ophthalmopathy. The CDR3 is CASSVAVSGTYNEQFF. DNA for the CDR3: TGTGCCAGCAGCGTAGCGGTATCCGGAACCTACAATGAGCAGTTCTTC.